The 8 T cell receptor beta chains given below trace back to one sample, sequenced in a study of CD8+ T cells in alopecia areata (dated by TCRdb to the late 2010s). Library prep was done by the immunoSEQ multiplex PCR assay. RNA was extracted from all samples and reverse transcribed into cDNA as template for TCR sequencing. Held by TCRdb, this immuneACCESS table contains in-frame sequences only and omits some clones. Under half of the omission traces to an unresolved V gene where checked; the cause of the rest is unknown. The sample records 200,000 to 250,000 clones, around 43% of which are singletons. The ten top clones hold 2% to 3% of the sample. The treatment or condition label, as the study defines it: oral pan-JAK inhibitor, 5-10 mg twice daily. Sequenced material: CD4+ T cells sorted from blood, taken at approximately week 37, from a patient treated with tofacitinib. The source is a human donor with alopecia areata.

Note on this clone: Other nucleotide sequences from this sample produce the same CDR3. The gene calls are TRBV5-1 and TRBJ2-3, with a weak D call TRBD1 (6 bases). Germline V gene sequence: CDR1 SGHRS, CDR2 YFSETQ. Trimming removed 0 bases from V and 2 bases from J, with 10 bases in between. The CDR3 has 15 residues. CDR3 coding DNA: TGCGCCAGCAGCTTGGGCCAGGGGAACACAGATACGCAGTATTTT. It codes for CASSLGQGNTDTQYF. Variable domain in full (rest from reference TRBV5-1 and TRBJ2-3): KAGVTQTPRYLIKTRGQQVTLSCSPISGHRSVSWYQQTPGQGLQFLFEYFSETQRNKGNFPGRFSGRQFSNSRSEMNVSTLELGDSALYLCASSLGQGNTDTQYFGPGTRLTVL.

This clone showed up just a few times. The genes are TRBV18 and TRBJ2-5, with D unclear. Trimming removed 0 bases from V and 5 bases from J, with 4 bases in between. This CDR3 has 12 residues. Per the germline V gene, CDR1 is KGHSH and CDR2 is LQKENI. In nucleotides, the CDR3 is TGTGCCAGCTCACCACCGAGGGAGACCCAGTACTTC. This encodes CASSPPRETQYF. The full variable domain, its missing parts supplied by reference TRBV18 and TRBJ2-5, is NAGVMQNPRHLVRRRGQEARLRCSPMKGHSHVYWYRQLPEEGLKFMVYLQKENIIDESGMPKERFSAEFPKEGPSILRIQQVVRGDSAAYFCASSPPRETQYFGPGTRLLVL.

The CDR3 spells CAISVPGPSSYEQYF. In DNA, the CDR3 is TGTGCCATCAGCGTACCGGGACCCTCGTCCTACGAGCAGTACTTC. The chain recombines TRBV10-3 with TRBJ2-7; the D gene could be TRBD1 or TRBD2 (5 bases each). This CDR3 region has 15 residues. Trimming removed 6 bases from V and 1 base from J, with 16 bases in between. Germline CDR1 and CDR2: ENHRY and SYGVKD.

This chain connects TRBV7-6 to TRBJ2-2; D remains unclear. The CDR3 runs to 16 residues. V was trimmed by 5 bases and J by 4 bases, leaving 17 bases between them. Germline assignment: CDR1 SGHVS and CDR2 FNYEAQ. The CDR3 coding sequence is TGTGCCAGCAGCCTGGATATCCCTTCGGTCACCGGGGAGCTGTTTTTT. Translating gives CASSLDIPSVTGELFF.

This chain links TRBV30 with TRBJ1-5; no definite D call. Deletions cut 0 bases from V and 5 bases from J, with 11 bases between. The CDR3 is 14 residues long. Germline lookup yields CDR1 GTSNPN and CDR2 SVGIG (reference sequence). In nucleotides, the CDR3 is TGTGCCTGGAGTGTACTCTCCGCCGATCAGCCCCAGCATTTT. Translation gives CAWSVLSADQPQHF.

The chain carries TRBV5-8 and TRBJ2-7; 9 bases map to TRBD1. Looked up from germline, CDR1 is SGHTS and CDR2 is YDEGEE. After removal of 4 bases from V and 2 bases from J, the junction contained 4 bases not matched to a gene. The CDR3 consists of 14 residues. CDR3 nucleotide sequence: TGTGCCAGCAGCAGGGACAGGGCGGCCTACGAGCAGTACTTC. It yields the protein CASSRDRAAYEQYF.

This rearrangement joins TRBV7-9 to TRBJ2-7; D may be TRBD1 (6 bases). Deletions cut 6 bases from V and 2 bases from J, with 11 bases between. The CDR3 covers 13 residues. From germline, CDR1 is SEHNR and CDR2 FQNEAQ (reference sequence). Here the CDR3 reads CASSLDRPYEQYF. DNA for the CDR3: TGTGCCAGCAGTCTAGACAGGCCCTACGAGCAGTACTTC.

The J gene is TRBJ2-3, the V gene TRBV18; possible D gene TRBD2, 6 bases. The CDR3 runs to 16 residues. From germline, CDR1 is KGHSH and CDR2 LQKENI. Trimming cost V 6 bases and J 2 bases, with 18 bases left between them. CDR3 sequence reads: CASSPSRRGDTDTQYF. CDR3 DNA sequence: TGTGCCAGCTCGCCCTCAAGGCGGGGCGACACAGATACGCAGTATTTT. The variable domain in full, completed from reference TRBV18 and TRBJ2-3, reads NAGVMQNPRHLVRRRGQEARLRCSPMKGHSHVYWYRQLPEEGLKFMVYLQKENIIDESGMPKERFSAEFPKEGPSILRIQQVVRGDSAAYFCASSPSRRGDTDTQYFGPGTRLTVL.